These 14 T cell receptor beta chains were sequenced from one sample in a study of T cells in Graves' hyperthyroidism and ophthalmopathy. RNA transcripts were the template for amplifying TCR beta CDR3 regions. HTBI primers drove first-round RT-PCR of the TCR CDR3. TCRdb re-called the multiplex PCR reads with MiXCR, one entry per CDR3 protein. The sample has 350,000 to 500,000 distinct CDR3 sequences; roughly 13% are singletons. The specimen was blood. The receptors originated from a woman aged 18-35 years with Graves' hyperthyroidism.

As for this clonotype: A much larger clone lies one base from this, so it may be a read error. This CDR3 is CSASGQVGEELFF. As DNA, the CDR3 is TGCAGTGCTAGTGGTCAGGTTGGTGAAGAACTGTTTTTT. This chain connects TRBV20-1 to TRBJ1-4; D is undetermined. CDR1 is DFQATT, CDR2 SNEGSKA, per germline (reference sequence). This CDR3 is built from 13 residues.

This clonotype showed up many times. An end of the junction differs from the germline gene, which may be a read error. The chain has TRBV7-2 and TRBJ2-5; a weak D match, TRBD1 (5 bases). The CDR3 sequence is 16 residues long. Germline V lookup: CDR1 SGHTA, CDR2 FQGNSA. Here the CDR3 reads CASSLGVGRPEETQYF. For the CDR3, the DNA is TGTGCCAGCAGTTTAGGGGTAGGCAGACCAGAAGAGACCCAGTACTTC.

This rearrangement joins TRBV19 to TRBJ2-1; 7 bases fit TRBD1. Per the germline V gene, CDR1 is LNHDA and CDR2 is SQIVND (reference sequence). The V and J ends lost 6 bases and 5 bases, in that order; junction bases with no gene match: 10. The CDR3 extends over 15 amino acids. In nucleotides, the CDR3 is TGTGCCAGTAGCGGAACGGGGACAGTCAACAATGAGCAGTTCTTC. Translated, it gives CASSGTGTVNNEQFF. The variable domain in full, completed from reference TRBV19 and TRBJ2-1, reads DGGITQSPKYLFRKEGQNVTLSCEQNLNHDAMYWYRQDPGQGLRLIYYSQIVNDFQKGDIAEGYSVSREKKESFPLTVTSAQKNPTAFYLCASSGTGTVNNEQFFGPGTRLTVL.

This clonotype was counted a few times. The gene calls are TRBV7-8 and TRBJ1-1; 7 bases match TRBD1. The germline V gene has CDR1 SGHVS and CDR2 FQNEAQ. The CDR3 spans 16 residues. Trimming took 5 bases from V and 2 from J; bases not matched to a gene: 11. CDR3 amino acids: CASSGRTGRENTEAFF. The CDR3 bases are TGTGCCAGCAGCGGACGGACAGGACGGGAAAACACTGAAGCTTTCTTT. Combining the CDR3 with reference TRBV7-8 and TRBJ1-1 gives the whole variable domain GAGVSQSPRYKVAKRGQDVALRCDPISGHVSLFWYQQALGQGPEFLTYFQNEAQLDKSGLPSDRFFAERPEGSVSTLKIQRTQQEDSAVYLCASSGRTGRENTEAFFGQGTRLTVV.

This clonotype was seen repeatedly, ten times or more. The rearrangement uses TRBV6-2 or TRBV6-3 and TRBJ2-3; 13 nucleotides match TRBD2. Trimming took 5 bases from V and 4 from J; bases not matched to a gene: 6. The CDR3 has 16 amino acids. CDR1 is MNHEY, CDR2 SVGEGT, per germline. CDR3 residues: CASSVGLAGVADTQYF. The CDR3 DNA reads as TGTGCCAGCAGTGTCGGACTAGCGGGAGTGGCAGATACGCAGTATTTT.

This clonotype was seen many times. The chain has TRBV12-3 or TRBV12-4 and TRBJ2-7; 7 bases map to TRBD2. The CDR3 is 15 amino acids. V gave up 6 bases and J gave up 1 base; unmatched junction bases: 9. CDR3 region: CASSPGLRLSYEQYF. Here the CDR3 DNA reads TGTGCCAGCAGCCCGGGACTACGTCTTTCCTACGAGCAGTACTTC.

This clonotype was seen repeatedly, ten times or more. V gene TRBV5-8 combines with J gene TRBJ1-1, with D unclear. The V gene's germline CDR1 is SGHTS and CDR2 YDEGEE. Trimming removed 0 bases from V and 0 bases from J, with 6 bases in between. CDR3 size: 14 residues. The CDR3 nucleotides are TGTGCCAGCAGCTTGGGGGTTATGAACACTGAAGCTTTCTTT. Protein product: CASSLGVMNTEAFF.

In this sample, this clonotype turned up many times. The chain couples TRBV2 to TRBJ2-7; the match to TRBD1 covers 9 bases. V shed 6 bases, J shed 0 bases, and the junction held 6 bases outside the gene matches. Germline V CDR1 and CDR2: SNHLY, FYNNEI. This CDR3 is 15 amino acids long. CDR3 loop: CASRAGQGSSYEQYF. In nucleotides, the CDR3 is TGTGCCAGCAGGGCAGGACAGGGGAGCTCCTACGAGCAGTACTTC. Variable domain in full (rest from reference TRBV2 and TRBJ2-7): EPEVTQTPSHQVTQMGQEVILRCVPISNHLYFYWYRQILGQKVEFLVSFYNNEISEKSEIFDDQFSVERPDGSNFTLKIRSTKLEDSAMYFCASRAGQGSSYEQYFGPGTRLTVT.

This clonotype was counted ten times or more. The chain couples TRBV28 to TRBJ2-7; 11 bases map to TRBD1. Per germline, CDR1 MDHEN and CDR2 SYDVKM. Trimming removed 6 bases from V and 3 bases from J; junction bases left unmatched: 1. CDR3 size: 13 residues. CDR3 nucleotide sequence: TGTGCCAGCAGGGGACAGGGGGTCTACGAGCAGTACTTC. Residues: CASRGQGVYEQYF.

This clonotype was seen a handful of times. A single base separates this from a much larger clone, so it may be a read error. The rearrangement links TRBV20-1 to TRBJ2-5; TRBD1 might be the D (5 bases). CDR1 and CDR2 (germline): DFQATT, SNEGSKA (reference sequence). The CDR3 is made up of 14 amino acids. CDR3 residues: CNAYRGTTQETQYF. The CDR3 DNA reads as TGCAATGCATATAGGGGCACAACCCAAGAGACCCAGTACTTC.

This clonotype has a count of ten or more. This chain uses TRBV7-2 with TRBJ1-1; 9 nucleotides line up with TRBD1. Germline CDR1 is SGHTA and CDR2 is FQGNSA. The CDR3 loop spans 15 amino acids. The trim removed 5 bases at V and 6 bases at J, leaving 10 bases unmatched. CDR3 DNA: TGTGCCAGCAGCACCGGGACAGGGATCAGGTCTGAAGCTTTCTTT. Its protein product is CASSTGTGIRSEAFF.

This clonotype was counted at least ten times. The CDR3: CASPSSGANSYEQYF. The CDR3 DNA is TGTGCCAGCCCGTCCTCAGGAGCCAACTCCTACGAGCAGTACTTC. V usage is TRBV6-1 and J usage is TRBJ2-7; D is undetermined. The CDR3 length is 15 residues. V was cut by 8 bases and J by 0 bases, with 17 bases left in between. Germline CDR1 MNHNS, CDR2 SASEGT.

The chain is built from TRBV2 and TRBJ2-4; TRBD1 is a possible D gene (6 bases). The CDR3 runs to 16 residues. With 6 bases removed from V and 7 bases from J, the gap between germline ends came to 22 bases. The germline CDR1 and CDR2 sequences are SNHLY and FYNNEI. CDR3 sequence (DNA): TGTGCCAGCAGGAAAGCTTCAGGGGTCACCACGAACATTCAGTACTTC. This translates into CASRKASGVTTNIQYF.

This chain uses TRBV9 with TRBJ2-7; a possible D gene is TRBD1 (5 bases). Per germline, CDR1 SGDLS and CDR2 YYNGEE. The CDR3 consists of 15 residues. Trimming cost V 0 bases and J 4 bases, with 14 bases left between them. Written as DNA, the CDR3 is TGTGCCAGCAGCGTAGGGGGCAGCGACGTTTACGAGCAGTACTTC. Protein sequence: CASSVGGSDVYEQYF.